The text below deals with one T cell receptor (beta chain). The entry originates in a study of control samples from healthy donors and cancer patients. This table comes from immunoSEQ multiplex PCR, and its TCRdb copy is limited to in-frame clones, with some not included. Of approximately 44,000 clones in the sample, 60% to 80% were seen once. V was shortened by 5 bases and J by 1 base, with 16 bases between the two germline ends. The CDR3 has 16 amino acids. Germline V gene data show CDR1 as SEHNR and CDR2 as FQNEAQ (reference sequence). The sequenced sample was formalin-fixed, paraffin-embedded tissue. The chain joins TRBV7-9 to TRBJ2-3; D perhaps matches TRBD1 (6 bases). The receptor was derived from a male donor with melanoma. Written as DNA, the CDR3 is TGTGCCAGCAGCCCCGGACAGTCTTCGGGCACAGATACGCAGTATTTT. Amino acid sequence: CASSPGQSSGTDTQYF.